This T cell receptor (beta chain) was documented in a study of regulatory T cells in long-lasting Graves disease. Unmatched junction bases numbered 7, after V lost 7 bases and J lost 7 bases. The CDR3 has 13 amino acids. CDR1 is MDHEN, CDR2 SYDVKM, per germline. The time point denotes: persistent/refractory GD, antithyroid drugs over 5 years with positive TRAb. RNA isolated from PBMCs was used to make the TCR library. Graves' disease diagnoses used American Thyroid Association guidelines. Approximately 10 milliliters of peripheral blood went into EDTA tubes. Notes on this clonotype: Its specificity is unknown.

Overall study findings and caveats: It was in persistent disease that TRBV28, TRBJ1-2 and TRBJ2-5 were favored.

In building TCR beta libraries, iRepertoire HTBI primers were used together with Arm-PCR of CDR3 regions. TCRdb re-derived calls from the multiplex PCR reads in MiXCR, one entry per CDR3 protein. The profile shows about 290,000 distinct CDR3 sequences, around a fifth of them singletons. The chain uses TRBV28 and TRBJ2-1, with 7 bases matching TRBD2. The receptor was derived from a female donor with Graves disease. The sample consisted of peripheral blood mononuclear cells (PBMCs), taken when the disease was refractory, from a patient treated with antithyroid drugs. The CDR3 reads CASTPRGGNEQFF. The CDR3 bases are TGTGCCAGCACCCCTAGGGGAGGGAATGAGCAGTTCTTC.